The 23 T cell receptor beta chains below come from one sample, sequenced in a study of T cells expressing NK-cell markers. TCRdb reprocessed the 5' RACE reads and keeps a single row for each CDR3 protein, giving no DNA. Its listing shows around 140,000 distinct CDR3 sequences. Input material: blood T cells: a sorted CD56 or NKG2C T cell subset, CD4+ or CD8+ T cells, or bulk PBMC T cells (not recorded which). Every receptor here comes from a man aged 18 to 30 in good health.

The chain links TRBV4-3 to TRBJ2-1. This CDR3 has 12 amino acids. Germline V gene sequence: CDR1 LGHNA, CDR2 YSLEER. CDR3 loop: CASSQGNGEQFF.

The chain carries TRBV5-6 and TRBJ1-2; TCRdb picks TRBD1, but there is no DNA to check that call. Germline loops: CDR1 SGHDT, CDR2 YYEEEE. The CDR3 consists of 18 residues. This CDR3 reads CASSLARRTGMENYGYTF.

The V and J genes are TRBV2 and TRBJ2-2; the D gene TCRdb calls, TRBD2, cannot be checked with no DNA. This CDR3 region has 15 residues. CDR1 and CDR2 (germline): SNHLY, FYNNEI. The CDR3 spells CASSDRGLNTGELFF.

This chain uses TRBV19 with TRBJ1-5; without DNA, the TCRdb call of TRBD1 cannot be checked. The CDR3 is made up of 14 amino acids. Looked up from germline, CDR1 is LNHDA and CDR2 is SQIVND (reference sequence). The chain's CDR3 is CASSITQGSQPQHF.

The chain is built from TRBV20-1 and TRBJ1-5. The CDR3 runs to 15 residues. Germline values: CDR1 DFQATT, CDR2 SNEGSKA (reference sequence). The CDR3 sequence is CSATPIDRNNQPQHF.

The rearrangement uses TRBV24-1 and TRBJ2-1; TCRdb lists TRBD1, though no DNA is available to test this call. The CDR3 covers 15 residues. Germline values: CDR1 KGHDR, CDR2 SFDVKD. The CDR3 spells CATSERDSLYNEQFF.

V and J are TRBV15 and TRBJ2-5; TCRdb proposes TRBD1, but this gene call is untestable without DNA. The CDR3 has 15 residues. Germline CDR1 LNHNV, CDR2 YYDKDF (reference sequence). CDR3: CATSRLGGQQETQYF.

The V call is TRBV6-1, the J call TRBJ2-3; TCRdb gives TRBD1 as the D gene, but with no DNA this cannot be confirmed. In germline, CDR1 is MNHNS, CDR2 SASEGT. The CDR3 covers 15 residues. CDR3 sequence: CASSPGPFGPDTQYF.

The chain joins TRBV13 to TRBJ1-1; as DNA is missing, the TRBD1 call by TCRdb cannot be tested. CDR3 length: 15 amino acids. CDR1 is PRHDT, CDR2 FYEKMQ, per germline (reference sequence). The CDR3 loop reads CASSWGDRENTEAFF.

The chain has TRBV7-6 and TRBJ2-7; lacking DNA, the TRBD2 call made by TCRdb goes unchecked. The CDR3 spans 16 residues. Germline V gene data show CDR1 as SGHVS and CDR2 as FNYEAQ. CDR3: CASSLETGLAVYEQYF. Full variable domain (rest looked up from reference TRBV7-6 and TRBJ2-7): GAGVSQSPRYKVTKRGQDVALRCDPISGHVSLYWYRQALGQGPEFLTYFNYEAQQDKSGLPNDRFSAERPEGSISTLTIQRTEQRDSAMYRCASSLETGLAVYEQYFGPGTRLTVT.

The V call is TRBV10-3, the J call TRBJ2-5; TCRdb's D call, TRBD1, is unchecked because there is no DNA. CDR3 length: 15 residues. Germline V lookup: CDR1 ENHRY, CDR2 SYGVKD. CDR3 sequence: CAITADRGLIETQYF.

The CDR3 loop is CASSPKLHNQPQHF. The chain carries TRBV3-1 and TRBJ1-5. The CDR3 runs to 14 residues. CDR1 and CDR2 (germline): LGHDT, YNNKEL (reference sequence). Looking up the rest from reference TRBV3-1 and TRBJ1-5 gives the full variable domain: DTAVSQTPKYLVTQMGNDKSIKCEQNLGHDTMYWYKQDSKKFLKIMFSYNNKELIINETVPNRFSPKSPDKAHLNLHINSLELGDSAVYFCASSPKLHNQPQHFGDGTRLSIL.

This sequence joins TRBV27 and TRBJ2-7. Germline loops: CDR1 MNHEY, CDR2 SMNVEV (reference sequence). This CDR3 region has 12 residues. The CDR3 region is CATRTESYEQYF.

The J gene is TRBJ2-3, the V gene TRBV5-6; TCRdb lists TRBD2, though no DNA is available to test this call. Germline lookup yields CDR1 SGHDT and CDR2 YYEEEE. The CDR3 consists of 12 residues. The CDR3 sequence: CASSEDWNTQYF.

V gene TRBV5-6 combines with J gene TRBJ1-2; TCRdb designates TRBD1, a call that cannot be tested without DNA. Per germline, CDR1 SGHDT and CDR2 YYEEEE. This CDR3 spans 14 amino acids. The CDR3 spells CASSGGTGTYGYTF.

The chain recombines TRBV19 with TRBJ2-5; without DNA, the TCRdb call of TRBD2 cannot be checked. The length of the CDR3 is 14 residues. The V gene's germline CDR1 is LNHDA and CDR2 SQIVND (reference sequence). CDR3 sequence: CASSIVSGRETQYF.

The chain joins TRBV9 to TRBJ2-3; with no DNA, the TCRdb D assignment of TRBD2 cannot be verified. The germline gives CDR1 SGDLS, CDR2 YYNGEE. The CDR3 sequence is 16 residues long. CDR3 loop: CASSVEGGSGTDTQYF.

The J gene is TRBJ2-7, the V gene TRBV6-2 or TRBV6-3. The germline CDR1 and CDR2 sequences are MNHEY and SVGEGT. CDR3 size: 14 residues. CDR3 protein: CASSSDRSSYEQYF.

This chain links TRBV25-1 with TRBJ2-3; TCRdb names TRBD1, which stays unverified in the absence of DNA. This CDR3 contains 16 residues. Looked up from germline, CDR1 is MGHDK and CDR2 is SYGVNS. CDR3 amino acids: CASRPRDRDFTDTQYF.

The V call is TRBV20-1, the J call TRBJ2-7. The CDR3 is 11 residues long. The germline V gene encodes CDR1 DFQATT and CDR2 SNEGSKA (reference sequence). CDR3: CSANFGYEQYF.

This chain joins TRBV11-2 and TRBJ2-3. CDR3 length: 15 amino acids. CDR1 and CDR2 from the germline V gene are SGHAT and FQNNGV. The CDR3 reads CASSLDLSSTDTQYF.

The chain links TRBV18 to TRBJ2-4. The germline CDR1 and CDR2 sequences are KGHSH and LQKENI. The CDR3 is 16 residues long. The chain's CDR3 is CASSPPEGQAKNIQYF.

CDR3 in amino acids: CSVEDRQNTGELFF. The chain joins TRBV29-1 to TRBJ2-2. Germline V gene sequence: CDR1 SQVTM, CDR2 ANQGSEA. The CDR3 loop spans 14 amino acids.